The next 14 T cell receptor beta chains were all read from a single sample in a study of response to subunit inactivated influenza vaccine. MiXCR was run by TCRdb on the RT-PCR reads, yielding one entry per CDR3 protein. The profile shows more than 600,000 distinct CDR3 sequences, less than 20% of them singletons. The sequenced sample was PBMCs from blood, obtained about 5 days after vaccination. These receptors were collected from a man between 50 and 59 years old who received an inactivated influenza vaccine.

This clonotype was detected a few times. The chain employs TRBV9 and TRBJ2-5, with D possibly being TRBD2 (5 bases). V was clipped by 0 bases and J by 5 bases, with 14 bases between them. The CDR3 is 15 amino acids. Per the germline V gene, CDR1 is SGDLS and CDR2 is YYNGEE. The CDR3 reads CASSVGVRERETQYF. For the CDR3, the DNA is TGTGCCAGCAGCGTAGGGGTACGGGAAAGGGAGACCCAGTACTTC.

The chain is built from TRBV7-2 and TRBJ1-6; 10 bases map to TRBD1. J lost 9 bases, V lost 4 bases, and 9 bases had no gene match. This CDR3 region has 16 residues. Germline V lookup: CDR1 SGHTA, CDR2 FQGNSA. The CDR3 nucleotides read TGTGCCAGCAGCTCTGGGACAGGGGTCTTCGGTTCACCCCTCCACTTT. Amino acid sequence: CASSSGTGVFGSPLHF.

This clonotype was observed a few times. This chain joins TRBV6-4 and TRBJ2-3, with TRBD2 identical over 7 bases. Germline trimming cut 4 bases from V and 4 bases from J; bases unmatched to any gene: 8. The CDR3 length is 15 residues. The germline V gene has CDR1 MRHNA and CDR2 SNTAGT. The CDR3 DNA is TGTGCCAGCAGTGTCGAGGGACTACGGGCAGATACGCAGTATTTT. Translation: CASSVEGLRADTQYF.

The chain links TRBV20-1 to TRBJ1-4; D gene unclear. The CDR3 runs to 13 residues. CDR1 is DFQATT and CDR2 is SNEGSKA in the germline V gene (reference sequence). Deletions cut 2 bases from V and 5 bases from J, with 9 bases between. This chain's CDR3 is CSARPAANEKLFF. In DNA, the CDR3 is TGCAGTGCTAGACCCGCCGCCAATGAAAAACTGTTTTTT.

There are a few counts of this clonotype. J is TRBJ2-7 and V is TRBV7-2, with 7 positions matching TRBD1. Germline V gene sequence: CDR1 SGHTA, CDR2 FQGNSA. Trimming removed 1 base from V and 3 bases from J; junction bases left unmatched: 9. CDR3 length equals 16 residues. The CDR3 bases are TGTGCCAGCAGCTTAGGAAGACAGGGTTTCGTCTACGAGCAGTACTTC. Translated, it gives CASSLGRQGFVYEQYF.

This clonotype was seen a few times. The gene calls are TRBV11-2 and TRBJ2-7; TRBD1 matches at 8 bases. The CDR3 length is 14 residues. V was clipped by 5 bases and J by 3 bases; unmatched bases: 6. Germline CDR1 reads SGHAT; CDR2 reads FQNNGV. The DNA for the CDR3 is TGTGCCAGCAGCCGGGACAGGATAAACTACGAGCAGTACTTC. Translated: CASSRDRINYEQYF. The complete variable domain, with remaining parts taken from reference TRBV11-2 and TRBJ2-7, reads EAGVAQSPRYKIIEKRQSVAFWCNPISGHATLYWYQQILGQGPKLLIQFQNNGVVDDSQLPKDRFSAERLKGVDSTLKIQPAKLEDSAVYLCASSRDRINYEQYFGPGTRLTVT.

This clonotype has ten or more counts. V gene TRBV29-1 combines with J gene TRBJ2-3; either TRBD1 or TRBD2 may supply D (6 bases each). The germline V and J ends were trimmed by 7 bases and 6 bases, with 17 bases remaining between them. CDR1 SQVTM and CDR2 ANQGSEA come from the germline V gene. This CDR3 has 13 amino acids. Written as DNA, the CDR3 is TGCAGCGCCGGGGGCGGCAGGATTGATACGCAGTATTTT. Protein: CSAGGGRIDTQYF.

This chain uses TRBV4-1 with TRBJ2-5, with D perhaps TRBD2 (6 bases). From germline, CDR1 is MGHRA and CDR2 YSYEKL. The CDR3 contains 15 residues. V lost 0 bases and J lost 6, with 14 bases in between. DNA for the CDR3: TGCGCCAGCAGCCAAGAGGGGGGTTGGTTTAAGACCCAGTACTTC. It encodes CASSQEGGWFKTQYF.

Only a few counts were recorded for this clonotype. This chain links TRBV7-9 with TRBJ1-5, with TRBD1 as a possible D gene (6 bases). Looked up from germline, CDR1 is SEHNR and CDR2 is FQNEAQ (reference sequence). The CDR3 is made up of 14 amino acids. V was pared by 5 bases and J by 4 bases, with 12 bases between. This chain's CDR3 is CASSQGQLNQPQHF. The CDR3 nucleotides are TGTGCCAGCAGCCAGGGACAACTAAATCAGCCCCAGCATTTT.

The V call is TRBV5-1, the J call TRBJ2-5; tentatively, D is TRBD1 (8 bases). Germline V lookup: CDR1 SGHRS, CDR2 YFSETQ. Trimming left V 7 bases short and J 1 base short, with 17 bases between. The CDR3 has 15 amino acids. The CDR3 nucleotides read TGCGCCAGCGGCGGACAGGGAGGGATCCAAGAGACCCAGTACTTC. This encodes CASGGQGGIQETQYF.

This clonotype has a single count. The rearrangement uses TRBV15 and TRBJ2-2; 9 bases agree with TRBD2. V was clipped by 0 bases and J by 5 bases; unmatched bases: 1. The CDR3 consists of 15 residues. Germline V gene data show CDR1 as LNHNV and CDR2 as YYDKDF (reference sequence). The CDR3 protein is CATSREAGGTGELFF. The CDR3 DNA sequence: TGTGCCACCAGCAGAGAAGCGGGAGGAACCGGGGAGCTGTTTTTT.

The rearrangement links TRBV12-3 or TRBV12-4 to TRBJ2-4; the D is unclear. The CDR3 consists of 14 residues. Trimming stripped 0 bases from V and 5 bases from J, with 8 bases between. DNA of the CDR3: TGTGCCAGCAGTTTAGCGCGTTTCGAAAACATTCAGTACTTC. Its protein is CASSLARFENIQYF.

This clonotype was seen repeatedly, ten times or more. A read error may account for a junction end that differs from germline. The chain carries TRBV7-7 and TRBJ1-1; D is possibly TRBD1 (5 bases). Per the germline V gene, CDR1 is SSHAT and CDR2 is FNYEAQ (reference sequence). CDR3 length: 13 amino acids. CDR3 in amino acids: CASSEGRGTEAFF. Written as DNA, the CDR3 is TGTGCTAGCAGCGAAGGTAGGGGCACTGAAGCTTTCTTT.

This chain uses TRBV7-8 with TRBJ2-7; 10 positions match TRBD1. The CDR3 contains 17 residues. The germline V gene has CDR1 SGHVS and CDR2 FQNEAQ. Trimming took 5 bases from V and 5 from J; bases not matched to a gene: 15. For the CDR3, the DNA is TGTGCCAGCAGCCCCCGCCCTCCGGGACAGGGGATCCACGAGCAGTACTTC. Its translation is CASSPRPPGQGIHEQYF.